This T cell receptor beta chain derives from a study of T cell clonality in common variable immunodeficiency. The data were produced by immunoSEQ multiplex PCR, yet TCRdb's version contains in-frame clones alone and is incomplete. The sample lists some 53,000 clones, none appearing once, the ten largest making up about 3.7%. CDR3 size: 18 residues. From germline, CDR1 is DFQATT and CDR2 SNEGSKA (reference sequence). This clone has just a few counts. Compared with germline, one end of the junction differs, possibly owing to a read error. Read coverage stops 3 residues before the CDR3 terminus; the germline J gene supplies the remainder.

Sequences were obtained from peripheral blood mononuclear cells. The chain recombines TRBV20-1 with TRBJ2-7, with D tentatively TRBD2 (6 bases). The sequence derives from a person aged 18-70 years in good health. Partial CDR3 DNA: TGCAGTGCTAGAGATAGGTTACAGACGGGACTTCCTTCCTGCGAG. Translated, it gives CSARDRLQTGLPSCE. The full CDR3 protein reads CSARDRLQTGLPSCEQYF.